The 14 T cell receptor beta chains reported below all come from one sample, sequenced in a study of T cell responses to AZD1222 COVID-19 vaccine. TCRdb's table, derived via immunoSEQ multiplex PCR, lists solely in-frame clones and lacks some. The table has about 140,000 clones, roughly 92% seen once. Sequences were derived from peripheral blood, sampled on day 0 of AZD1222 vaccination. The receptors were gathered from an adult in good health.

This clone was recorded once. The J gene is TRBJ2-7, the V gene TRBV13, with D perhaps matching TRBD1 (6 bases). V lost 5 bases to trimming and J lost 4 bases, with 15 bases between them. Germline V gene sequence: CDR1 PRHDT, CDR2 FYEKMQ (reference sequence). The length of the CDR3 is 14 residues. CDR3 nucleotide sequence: TGTGCCAGCAGCGTTAACAGGGCCAGGTACGAGCAGTACTTC. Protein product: CASSVNRARYEQYF.

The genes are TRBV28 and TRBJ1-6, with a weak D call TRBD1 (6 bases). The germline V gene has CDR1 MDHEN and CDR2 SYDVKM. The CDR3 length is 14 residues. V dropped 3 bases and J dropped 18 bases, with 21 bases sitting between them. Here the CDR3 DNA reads TGTGCCAGCAGTTTGATGGAGGCAGGGGAGGAAACCCACTTT. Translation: CASSLMEAGEETHF.

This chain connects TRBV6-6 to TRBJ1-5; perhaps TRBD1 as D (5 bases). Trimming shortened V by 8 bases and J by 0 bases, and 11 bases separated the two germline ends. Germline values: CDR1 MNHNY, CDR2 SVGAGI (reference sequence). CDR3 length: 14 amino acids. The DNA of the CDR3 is TGTGCCAGCTACAGGAGATATAGCAATCAGCCCCAGCATTTT. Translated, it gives CASYRRYSNQPQHF.

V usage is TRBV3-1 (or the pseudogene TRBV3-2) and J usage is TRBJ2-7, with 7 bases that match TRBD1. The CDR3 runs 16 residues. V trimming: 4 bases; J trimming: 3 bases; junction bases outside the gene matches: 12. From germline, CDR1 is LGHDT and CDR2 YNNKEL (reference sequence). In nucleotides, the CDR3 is TGTGCCAGCAGCCCCCCTCCAGGACAGGACCTCTACGAGCAGTACTTC. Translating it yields CASSPPPGQDLYEQYF.

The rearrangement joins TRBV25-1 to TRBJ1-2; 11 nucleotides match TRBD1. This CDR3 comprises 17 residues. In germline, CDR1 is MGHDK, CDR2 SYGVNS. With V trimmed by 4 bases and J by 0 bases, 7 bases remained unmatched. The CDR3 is CASSARDRGNPNYGYTF. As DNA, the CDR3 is TGTGCCAGCAGTGCCCGGGACAGGGGGAATCCTAACTATGGCTACACCTTC.

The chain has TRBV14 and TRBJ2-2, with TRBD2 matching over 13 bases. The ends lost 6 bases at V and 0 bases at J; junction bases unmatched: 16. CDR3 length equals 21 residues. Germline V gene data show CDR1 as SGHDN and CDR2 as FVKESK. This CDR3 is CASRPGFGLAGATTNTGELFF. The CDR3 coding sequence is TGTGCCAGCAGACCCGGGTTTGGACTAGCGGGGGCCACTACGAACACCGGGGAGCTGTTTTTT. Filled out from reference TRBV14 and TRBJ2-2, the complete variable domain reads EAGVTQFPSHSVIEKGQTVTLRCDPISGHDNLYWYRRVMGKEIKFLLHFVKESKQDESGMPNNRFLAERTGGTYSTLKVQPAELEDSGVYFCASRPGFGLAGATTNTGELFFGEGSRLTVL.

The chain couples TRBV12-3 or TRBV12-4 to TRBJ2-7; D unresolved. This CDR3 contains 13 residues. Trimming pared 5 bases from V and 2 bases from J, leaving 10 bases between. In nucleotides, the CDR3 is TGTGCCAGCAGTCCAGACACTACCTACGAGCAGTACTTC. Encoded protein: CASSPDTTYEQYF.

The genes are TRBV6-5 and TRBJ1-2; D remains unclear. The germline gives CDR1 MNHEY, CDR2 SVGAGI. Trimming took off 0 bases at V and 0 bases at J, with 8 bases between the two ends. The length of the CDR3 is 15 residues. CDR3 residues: CASSYSGRSNYGYTF. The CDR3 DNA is TGTGCCAGCAGTTACTCGGGCAGGTCTAACTATGGCTACACCTTC.

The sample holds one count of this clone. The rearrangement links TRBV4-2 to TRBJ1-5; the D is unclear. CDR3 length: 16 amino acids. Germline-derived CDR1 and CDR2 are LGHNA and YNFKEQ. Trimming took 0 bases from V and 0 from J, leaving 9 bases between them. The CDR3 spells CASSQEVGYSNQPQHF. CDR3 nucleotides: TGTGCCAGCAGCCAAGAGGTGGGTTATAGCAATCAGCCCCAGCATTTT.

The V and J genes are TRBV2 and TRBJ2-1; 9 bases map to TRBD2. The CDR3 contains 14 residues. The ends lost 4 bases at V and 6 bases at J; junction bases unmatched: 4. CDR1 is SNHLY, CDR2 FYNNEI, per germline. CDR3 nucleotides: TGTGCCAGCAGTGCCCAGCGGGGGGTCAATGAGCAGTTCTTC. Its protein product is CASSAQRGVNEQFF. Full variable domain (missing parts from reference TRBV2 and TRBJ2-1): EPEVTQTPSHQVTQMGQEVILRCVPISNHLYFYWYRQILGQKVEFLVSFYNNEISEKSEIFDDQFSVERPDGSNFTLKIRSTKLEDSAMYFCASSAQRGVNEQFFGPGTRLTVL.

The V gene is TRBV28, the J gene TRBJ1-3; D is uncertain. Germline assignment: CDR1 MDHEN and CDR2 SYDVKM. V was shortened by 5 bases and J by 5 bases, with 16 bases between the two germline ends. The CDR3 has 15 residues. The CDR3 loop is CASSPPLSDRNTIYF. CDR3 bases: TGTGCCAGCAGTCCACCCCTCTCGGATAGAAACACCATATATTTT.

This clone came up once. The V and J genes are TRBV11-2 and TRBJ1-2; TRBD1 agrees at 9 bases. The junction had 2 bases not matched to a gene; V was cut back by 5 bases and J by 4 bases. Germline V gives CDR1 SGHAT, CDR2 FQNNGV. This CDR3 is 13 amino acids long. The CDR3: CASSRTGAYGYTF. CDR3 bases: TGTGCCAGCAGCCGGACAGGGGCCTATGGCTACACCTTC.

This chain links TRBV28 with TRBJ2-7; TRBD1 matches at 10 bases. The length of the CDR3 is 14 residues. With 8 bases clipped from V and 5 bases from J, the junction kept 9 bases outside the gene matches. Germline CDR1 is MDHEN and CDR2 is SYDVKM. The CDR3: CASHPGTGDHEQYF. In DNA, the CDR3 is TGTGCCAGCCATCCCGGGACAGGGGACCACGAGCAGTACTTC.

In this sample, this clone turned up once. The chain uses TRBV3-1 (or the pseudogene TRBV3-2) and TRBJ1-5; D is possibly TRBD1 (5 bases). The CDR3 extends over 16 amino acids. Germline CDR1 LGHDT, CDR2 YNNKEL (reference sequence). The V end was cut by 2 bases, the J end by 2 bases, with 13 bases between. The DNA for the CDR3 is TGTGCCAGCAGCCAACCCTTAAAAGGGGGCAATCAGCCCCAGCATTTT. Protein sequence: CASSQPLKGGNQPQHF.